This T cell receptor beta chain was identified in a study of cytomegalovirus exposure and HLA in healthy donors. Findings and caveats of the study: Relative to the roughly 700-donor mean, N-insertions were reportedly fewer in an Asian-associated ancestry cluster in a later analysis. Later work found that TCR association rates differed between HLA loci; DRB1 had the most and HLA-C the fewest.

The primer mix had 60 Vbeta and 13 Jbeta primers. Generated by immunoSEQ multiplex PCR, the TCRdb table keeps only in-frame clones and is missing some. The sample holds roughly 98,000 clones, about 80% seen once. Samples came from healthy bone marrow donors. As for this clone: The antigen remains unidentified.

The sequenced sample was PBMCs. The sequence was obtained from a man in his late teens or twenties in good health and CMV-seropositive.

The CDR3 DNA sequence: TGTGCCAGCAGTTTACCAGCGTCTAATTATCAGCCCCAGCATTTT. Protein sequence: CASSLPASNYQPQHF. This chain joins TRBV28 and TRBJ1-5; D is unresolved. CDR3 length: 15 amino acids. Germline assignment: CDR1 MDHEN and CDR2 SYDVKM. The V end was cut by 2 bases, the J end by 5 bases, with 13 bases between.